This TCR beta chain derives from a study of T cells in Graves' hyperthyroidism and ophthalmopathy. Study-wide points: Ophthalmopathy cases were set apart from stable hyperthyroidism by a 13 V-J model.

This CDR3 is built from 16 residues. Trimming pared 2 bases from V and 3 bases from J, leaving 17 bases between. Germline V CDR1 and CDR2: SGHTA, FQGTGA. The table lists this clonotype with many counts. The antigen is not known. Regions amplified from RNA transcripts were the TCR beta CDR3 regions. With the HTBI primer set, the TCR CDR3 went through a first round of RT-PCR. Each CDR3 protein is one row after TCRdb ran MiXCR on the multiplex PCR reads. The data hold fewer than 650,000 distinct CDR3 sequences, with around 13% observed a single time. The TCR originated in a woman between 40 and 55 years old with Graves' hyperthyroidism. Sequenced material: blood. The rearrangement joins TRBV7-3 to TRBJ2-7; D assignment may be TRBD1 or TRBD2 (7 bases each). DNA of the CDR3: TGTGCCAGCAGCTTACACTGGGAGGGGGCCAACTACGAGCAGTACTTC. It encodes CASSLHWEGANYEQYF.